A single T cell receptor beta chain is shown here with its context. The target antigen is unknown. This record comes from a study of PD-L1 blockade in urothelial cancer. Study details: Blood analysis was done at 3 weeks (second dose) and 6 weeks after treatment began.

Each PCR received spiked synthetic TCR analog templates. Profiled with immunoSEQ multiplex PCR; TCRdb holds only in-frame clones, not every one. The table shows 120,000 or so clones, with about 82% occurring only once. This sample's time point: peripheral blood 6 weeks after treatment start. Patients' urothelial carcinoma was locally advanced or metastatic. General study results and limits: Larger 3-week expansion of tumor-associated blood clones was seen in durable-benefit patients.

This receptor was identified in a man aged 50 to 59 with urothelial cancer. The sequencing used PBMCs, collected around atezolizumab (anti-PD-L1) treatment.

The CDR3 here is CASSGLGAYEQYF. The CDR3 DNA sequence: TGTGCCAGCAGTGGTCTAGGGGCCTACGAGCAGTACTTC. The rearrangement links TRBV6-1 to TRBJ2-7; perhaps TRBD1 as D (5 bases). Germline-derived CDR1 and CDR2 are MNHNS and SASEGT. With 4 bases removed from V and 2 bases from J, the gap between germline ends came to 9 bases. This CDR3 has 13 residues.